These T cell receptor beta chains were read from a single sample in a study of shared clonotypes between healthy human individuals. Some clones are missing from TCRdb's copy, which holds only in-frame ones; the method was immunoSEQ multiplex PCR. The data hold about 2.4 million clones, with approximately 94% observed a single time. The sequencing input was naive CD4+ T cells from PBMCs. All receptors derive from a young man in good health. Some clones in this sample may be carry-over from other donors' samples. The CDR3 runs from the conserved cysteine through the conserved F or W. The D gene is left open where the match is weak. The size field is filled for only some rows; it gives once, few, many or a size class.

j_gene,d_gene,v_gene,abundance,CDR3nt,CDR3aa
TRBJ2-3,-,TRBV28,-,TGTGCCAGCAGTGTCGGACAGCTCACAGATACGCAGTATTTT,CASSVGQLTDTQYF
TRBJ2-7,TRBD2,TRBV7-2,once,TGTGCCAGCAGCTTGCGTATGCGGGAGCCCACATACGAGCAGTACTTC,CASSLRMREPTYEQYF
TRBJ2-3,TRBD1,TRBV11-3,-,TGTGCCAGCAGCCCCCAGGGGGCGGATACGCAGTATTTT,CASSPQGADTQYF
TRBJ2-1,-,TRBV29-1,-,TGCAGCGTTGAACCCCAGCAGGAGCAGTTCTTC,CSVEPQQEQFF
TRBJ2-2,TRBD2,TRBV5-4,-,TGTGCCAGCAGCGGAATAGCGGGAGGGAACACCGGGGAGCTGTTTTTT,CASSGIAGGNTGELFF
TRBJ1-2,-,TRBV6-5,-,TGTGCCAGCAGTTACTCGAGGGAAGGCTATGGCTACACCTTC,CASSYSREGYGYTF
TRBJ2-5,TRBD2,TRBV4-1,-,TGCGCCAGCAGCCAAGAAGGATCTAGCGGGAGGACAAAGACCCAGTACTTC,CASSQEGSSGRTKTQYF
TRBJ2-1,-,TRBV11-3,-,TGTGCCAGCAGCTTGAGGGACGGACGCTACAATGAGCAGTTCTTC,CASSLRDGRYNEQFF
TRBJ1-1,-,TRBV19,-,TGTGCCAGTACTCCAGAGGGGGGGACTGAAGCTTTCTTT,CASTPEGGTEAFF
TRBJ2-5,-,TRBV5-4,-,TGTGCCAGCAGTTTGCCGGGACCCGAGACCCAGTACTTC,CASSLPGPETQYF
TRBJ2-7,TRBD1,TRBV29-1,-,TGCAGCGCAGCACCACGACAGGGAAGCTACGAGCAGTACTTC,CSAAPRQGSYEQYF
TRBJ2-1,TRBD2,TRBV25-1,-,TGTGCCAGCAGTGAATCCGGGACTAGCCCAGTCGGTGAGCAGTTCTTC,CASSESGTSPVGEQFF
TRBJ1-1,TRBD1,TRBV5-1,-,TGCGCCAGCGCCATACAGGGGGCGCCGAACACTGAAGCTTTCTTT,CASAIQGAPNTEAFF
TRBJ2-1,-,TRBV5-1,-,TGCGCCAGCAGCCTGGGACGGAATGAGCAGTTCTTC,CASSLGRNEQFF
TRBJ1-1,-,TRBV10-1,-,TGCGCCAGCAGTCCTCCGGGGGTGAAGGTAGCTTTCTTT,CASSPPGVKVAFF
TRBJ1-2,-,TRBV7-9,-,TGTGCCAGCAGCTTAGTCGGAGGAGGGGCTAACTATGGCTACACCTTC,CASSLVGGGANYGYTF
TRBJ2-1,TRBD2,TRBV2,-,TGTGCCAGCAGTCGACTAGCTAATGAGCAGTTCTTC,CASSRLANEQFF
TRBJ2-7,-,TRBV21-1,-,TGTGCCAGCAACTACCGGGACAGGGCCTACGAGCAGTACTTC,CASNYRDRAYEQYF
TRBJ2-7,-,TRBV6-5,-,TGTGCCAGCAGTTCTCGGAACGAGCAGTACTTC,CASSSRNEQYF
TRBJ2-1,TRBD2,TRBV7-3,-,TGTGCCAGCAGCTTTGGACTAGCGGGAGTTAGTGAGCAGTTCTTC,CASSFGLAGVSEQFF
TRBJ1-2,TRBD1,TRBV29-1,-,TGCAGCGTTGGAAAGGACAGGCGCTATGGCTACACCTTC,CSVGKDRRYGYTF
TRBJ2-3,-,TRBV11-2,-,TGTGCCAGCAGCTTGCGTGCAGATACGCAGTATTTT,CASSLRADTQYF
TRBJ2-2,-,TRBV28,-,TGTGCCACCAGCGGGTTTGAAGTATACACCGGGGAGCTGTTTTTT,CATSGFEVYTGELFF
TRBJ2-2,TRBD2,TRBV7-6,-,TGTGCCAGCAGCTTATCTCATCGGACTAGCGGGAACACCGGGGAGCTGTTTTTT,CASSLSHRTSGNTGELFF
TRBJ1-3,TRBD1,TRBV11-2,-,TGTGCCAGCAGCCAAAACAGGGGGCCGCCTGGAAACACCATATATTTT,CASSQNRGPPGNTIYF
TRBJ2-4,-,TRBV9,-,TGTGCCAGCAGCGTAGTCAGACGTGGACGGGACTCCATACTAGCCAAAAACATTCAGTACTTC,CASSVVRRGRDSILAKNIQYF
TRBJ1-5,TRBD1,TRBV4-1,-,TGCGCCAGCAGCCAAGTCGACAGGGACGAGCAGCCCCAGCATTTT,CASSQVDRDEQPQHF
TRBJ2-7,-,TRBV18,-,TGTGCCAGCTCACCTCTCTCGTCGGGCGAGCAGTACTTC,CASSPLSSGEQYF
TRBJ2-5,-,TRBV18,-,TGTGCCAGCTCACTTGAATCCGGGGGACAAGAGACCCAGTACTTC,CASSLESGGQETQYF
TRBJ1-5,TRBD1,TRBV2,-,TGTGCCAGCAGTGAATGGAGCAGGGGGAACCAGCCCCAGCATTTT,CASSEWSRGNQPQHF
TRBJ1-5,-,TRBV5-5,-,TGTGCCAGCAGCTCAGACCCAGGGGCGTACAATCAGCCCCAGCATTTT,CASSSDPGAYNQPQHF
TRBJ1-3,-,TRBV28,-,TGTGCCAGCAGTTTATCAGGGTCGAGGGGTGGAAACACCATATATTTT,CASSLSGSRGGNTIYF
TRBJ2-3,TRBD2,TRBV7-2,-,TGTGCCAGCAGCCCCCTTGGCGGGAGGGCCTCGGATACGCAGTATTTT,CASSPLGGRASDTQYF
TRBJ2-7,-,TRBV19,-,TGTGCCAGTAGCCCTCGGGGCGTCGACGAGCAGTACTTC,CASSPRGVDEQYF
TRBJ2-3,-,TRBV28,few,TGTGCCAGCAAGAGCACAGATACGCAGTATTTT,CASKSTDTQYF
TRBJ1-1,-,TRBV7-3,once,TGTGCCAGCAGCTCAGGGGCCCTGAACACTGAAGCTTTCTTT,CASSSGALNTEAFF
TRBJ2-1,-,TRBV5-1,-,TGCGCCAGCAGCTACACCGACTTCAGCTCCTACAATGAGCAGTTCTTC,CASSYTDFSSYNEQFF
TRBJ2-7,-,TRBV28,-,TGTGCCAGCAGTTCCCCCTCGGACCCAAGGAGCTCCTACGAGCAGTACTTC,CASSSPSDPRSSYEQYF
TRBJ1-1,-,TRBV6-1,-,TGTGCCAGCAGTGAAGCTGGGCTGAACACTGAAGCTTTCTTT,CASSEAGLNTEAFF
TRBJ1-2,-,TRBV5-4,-,TGTGCCAGCAGCTTGGCTTCTGGATTTAACTATGGCTACACCTTC,CASSLASGFNYGYTF
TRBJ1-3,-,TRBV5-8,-,TGTGCCAGCAGCCGTCCCTCCGGGATCCTCTCTGGAAACACCATATATTTT,CASSRPSGILSGNTIYF
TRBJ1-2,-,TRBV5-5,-,TGTGCCAGCAGCTTGGGTGGTTTAGGTCCCAATGGCTACACCTTC,CASSLGGLGPNGYTF